Below, 30 T cell receptor beta chains from the same sample are listed, as sequenced in a study of CD8 T cells in ankylosing spondylitis. TCRdb re-analysed the 5' RACE reads in MiXCR, keeping a single row per CDR3 protein. The sample lists 30,000 to 45,000 distinct CDR3 sequences; about 6% were seen once. The sample taken for sequencing was blood, either unsorted or a sorted T cell fraction (not recorded which). The source is a male donor with ankylosing spondylitis or in good health (not recorded which).

This clonotype has a handful of counts. The chain combines TRBV14 with TRBJ2-7; 8 bases align to TRBD2. In germline, CDR1 is SGHDN, CDR2 FVKESK. V gave up 6 bases and J gave up 6 bases; unmatched junction bases: 7. The CDR3 runs to 13 residues. The chain's CDR3 is CASSPGLAAEQYF. CDR3 sequence (DNA): TGTGCCAGCAGTCCCGGACTAGCCGCCGAGCAGTACTTC.

Many counts were recorded for this clonotype. The chain uses TRBV24-1 and TRBJ1-5; 8 bases are shared with TRBD1. The CDR3 is 14 amino acids. Losses at the gene ends were 6 bases for V and 6 bases for J; bases not matched to a gene: 6. The V gene's germline CDR1 is KGHDR and CDR2 SFDVKD. The CDR3 protein is CATSTQGVSQPQHF. In DNA form, the CDR3 reads TGTGCCACCAGTACACAGGGGGTCAGTCAGCCCCAGCATTTT.

This clonotype was seen at least ten times. V usage is TRBV15 and J usage is TRBJ2-2; possible D gene TRBD2, 6 bases. The CDR3 totals 15 residues. The V and J ends lost 9 bases and 3 bases respectively, with 17 bases between them. From germline, CDR1 is LNHNV and CDR2 YYDKDF (reference sequence). The DNA of the CDR3 is TGTGCCACAGCGGCGGGGACGGATCACACCGGGGAGCTGTTTTTT. As protein: CATAAGTDHTGELFF.

This clonotype was picked up many times. The chain combines TRBV11-2 with TRBJ2-5, with D possibly TRBD2 on 5 matching bases. The germline CDR1 and CDR2 sequences are SGHAT and FQNNGV. The length of the CDR3 is 16 residues. Trimming left V 3 bases short and J 0 bases short, with 14 bases between. The CDR3 protein is CASSLSYGVYQETQYF. The CDR3 DNA sequence: TGTGCCAGCAGCTTGTCATACGGGGTGTACCAAGAGACCCAGTACTTC.

This clonotype was recorded many times. This chain connects TRBV29-1 to TRBJ1-2, with a possible D match to TRBD1 (5 bases). Germline values: CDR1 SQVTM, CDR2 ANQGSEA. The CDR3 is 11 amino acids. Trimming took off 6 bases at V and 8 bases at J, with 13 bases between the two ends. CDR3 sequence reads: CSVRKGDGYTF. Here the CDR3 DNA reads TGCAGCGTAAGAAAAGGGGACGGCTACACCTTC.

This clonotype was seen many times. The V call is TRBV27, the J call TRBJ2-5; no firm D call. The CDR3 extends over 13 amino acids. V was trimmed by 3 bases and J by 4 bases, leaving 9 bases between them. Per germline, CDR1 MNHEY and CDR2 SMNVEV (reference sequence). Here the CDR3 DNA reads TGTGCCAGCAGTTTTTATGATGGAGAGACCCAGTACTTC. Translation gives CASSFYDGETQYF.

This clonotype showed up many times. The chain has TRBV4-1 and TRBJ1-4, with D possibly matching TRBD1 (6 bases). Looked up from germline, CDR1 is MGHRA and CDR2 is YSYEKL. Trimming cost V 2 bases and J 3 bases, with 19 bases left between them. The CDR3 runs to 18 residues. CDR3 DNA: TGCGCCAGCAGCCAAATCCAAATTCCGACAGGCTCTAATGAAAAACTGTTTTTT. It translates to CASSQIQIPTGSNEKLFF.

This clonotype appeared many times. The genes are TRBV20-1 and TRBJ1-1; tentative D call: TRBD1 (5 bases). Trimming cost V 6 bases and J 4 bases, with 18 bases left between them. This CDR3 is 14 amino acids long. Per the germline V gene, CDR1 is DFQATT and CDR2 is SNEGSKA (reference sequence). The CDR3 sequence: CSACEGIRGTEAFF. In DNA, the CDR3 is TGCAGTGCCTGTGAGGGGATACGTGGCACTGAAGCTTTCTTT.

This clonotype was observed at least ten times. The genes are TRBV25-1 and TRBJ2-1, with TRBD2 matching over 8 bases. V lost 1 base, J lost 10 bases, and 21 bases stayed unmatched. This CDR3 comprises 19 residues. Germline lookup yields CDR1 MGHDK and CDR2 SYGVNS. The CDR3 DNA reads as TGTGCCAGCAGTGAATCCCCCAACCGAGACGGGGGGGCCCACAGAGAGCAGTTCTTC. It codes for CASSESPNRDGGAHREQFF.

This clonotype was seen more than once but under ten times. The chain combines TRBV29-1 with TRBJ2-7, with TRBD2 as a possible D gene (6 bases). Germline loops: CDR1 SQVTM, CDR2 ANQGSEA. Between the trimmed V and J ends, which lost 0 bases and 5 bases, there was a span of 8 bases. The CDR3 sequence is 12 residues long. The CDR3 DNA reads TGCAGCGTTGAAGAGGGCGGGGACGAGCAGTACTTC. Its translation is CSVEEGGDEQYF.

This clonotype was seen repeatedly, ten times or more. The gene calls are TRBV29-1 and TRBJ1-1; D gene ambiguous. The germline V gene encodes CDR1 SQVTM and CDR2 ANQGSEA. There are 15 residues in the CDR3. V lost 7 bases, J lost 0 bases, and 18 bases lay in between. This chain's CDR3 is CSATGPSLMNTEAFF. CDR3 DNA: TGCAGCGCAACCGGGCCTTCTCTCATGAACACTGAAGCTTTCTTT. Variable domain in full (rest from reference TRBV29-1 and TRBJ1-1): SAVISQKPSRDICQRGTSLTIQCQVDSQVTMMFWYRQQPGQSLTLIATANQGSEATYESGFVIDKFPISRPNLTFSTLTVSNMSPEDSSIYLCSATGPSLMNTEAFFGQGTRLTVV.

This clonotype was counted ten times or more. The chain is built from TRBV29-1 and TRBJ2-3; maybe TRBD2 (6 bases). The CDR3 runs 14 residues. The ends were cut back, 7 bases at V and 5 bases at J, with 19 bases in the middle. Germline V CDR1 and CDR2: SQVTM, ANQGSEA. CDR3 bases: TGCAGCGGGTCGGACTATTCGGCGATAGATACGCAGTATTTT. It codes for CSGSDYSAIDTQYF.

This clonotype was seen repeatedly, ten times or more. J is TRBJ2-5 and V is TRBV5-5, with D perhaps assigned TRBD1 or TRBD2 (5 bases each). This CDR3 has 14 amino acids. V was cut by 0 bases and J by 7 bases, with 13 bases left in between. The V gene's germline CDR1 is SGHKS and CDR2 YYEKEE (reference sequence). Here the CDR3 reads CASSLEGRSGTQYF. The CDR3 nucleotides read TGTGCCAGCAGCTTGGAGGGACGCAGTGGGACCCAGTACTTC.

This clonotype has at least ten counts. The chain carries TRBV29-1 and TRBJ1-1; maybe TRBD1 (5 bases). The CDR3 sequence is 15 residues long. Germline-derived CDR1 and CDR2 are SQVTM and ANQGSEA. The V end was cut by 5 bases, the J end by 0 bases, with 16 bases between. CDR3 region: CSVSPPGDLNTEAFF. The CDR3 DNA sequence: TGCAGCGTTTCCCCTCCCGGGGACCTGAACACTGAAGCTTTCTTT.

This clonotype was picked up many times. The rearrangement uses TRBV3-1 and TRBJ2-7; perhaps TRBD2 as D (5 bases). The CDR3 loop spans 14 amino acids. Germline CDR1 reads LGHDT; CDR2 reads YNNKEL (reference sequence). The ends were cut back, 1 base at V and 0 bases at J, with 7 bases in the middle. The CDR3 DNA reads TGTGCCAGCAGCCAAGGGACTCGCTCCTACGAGCAGTACTTC. It specifies CASSQGTRSYEQYF.

The table lists this clonotype with many counts. This chain links TRBV2 with TRBJ2-2; 10 nucleotides match TRBD2. The trim removed 10 bases at V and 3 bases at J, leaving 2 bases unmatched. This CDR3 spans 13 amino acids. CDR1 is SNHLY and CDR2 is FYNNEI in the germline V gene. This CDR3 reads CATGLAYTGELFF. The CDR3 bases are TGTGCCACGGGACTAGCGTACACCGGGGAGCTGTTTTTT.

This clonotype appeared many times. The rearrangement uses TRBV5-1 and TRBJ2-5; 7 bases map to TRBD2. The CDR3 spans 13 residues. Germline V lookup: CDR1 SGHRS, CDR2 YFSETQ. V dropped 2 bases and J dropped 5; count of bases not matched to a gene: 3. CDR3 DNA: TGCGCCAGCAGCTTAGCGGGAAGGGAGACCCAGTACTTC. Translated, it gives CASSLAGRETQYF.

The CDR3 sequence: CSVKRETQYF. In nucleotides, the CDR3 is TGCAGCGTTAAGAGGGAGACCCAGTACTTC. The rearrangement links TRBV29-1 to TRBJ2-5; no reliable D call. The CDR3 consists of 10 residues. Trimming shortened V by 5 bases and J by 5 bases, and 6 bases separated the two germline ends. Germline V gene data show CDR1 as SQVTM and CDR2 as ANQGSEA.

In this sample, this clonotype turned up many times. The chain uses TRBV6-1 and TRBJ2-1; 10 bases are a match to TRBD2. V shed 8 bases and J 4 bases; nucleotides not matched to a gene: 5. The CDR3 has 14 amino acids. Germline assignment: CDR1 MNHNS and CDR2 SASEGT. CDR3 nucleotides: TGTGCCAGCTCGAGCGGGGGGGATTACAATGAGCAGTTCTTC. Translated: CASSSGGDYNEQFF.

The genes are TRBV5-1 and TRBJ2-3, with 8 bases that match TRBD2. Germline CDR1 reads SGHRS; CDR2 reads YFSETQ. The CDR3 totals 16 residues. The trim removed 4 bases at V and 2 bases at J, leaving 9 bases unmatched. This chain's CDR3 is CASSIQRGTHTDTQYF. For the CDR3, the DNA is TGCGCCAGCAGCATACAGCGGGGGACCCACACAGATACGCAGTATTTT.

This clonotype has a count of ten or more. This chain links TRBV27 with TRBJ2-2; a possible D gene is TRBD1 (5 bases). CDR3 size: 14 residues. The V end was cut by 6 bases, the J end by 3 bases, with 11 bases between. Germline values: CDR1 MNHEY, CDR2 SMNVEV (reference sequence). The CDR3 DNA is TGTGCCAGCAGGGATCAGGGATACACCGGGGAGCTGTTTTTT. Translating gives CASRDQGYTGELFF.

This clonotype came up many times. Its ends do not fully match the called genes, so a read error is possible. The chain recombines TRBV24-1 with TRBJ2-3; 9 bases align to TRBD1. This CDR3 has 14 residues. Looked up from germline, CDR1 is KGHDR and CDR2 is SFDVKD. The CDR3 DNA sequence: TGTGCCTCCAGTAGGAACAGGGGGCAAGATACGCAGTATTTT. This sequence encodes CASSRNRGQDTQYF.

This clonotype appeared many times. V and J are TRBV12-3 or TRBV12-4 and TRBJ1-1; D ambiguous. This CDR3 region has 14 residues. Trimming took off 6 bases at V and 6 bases at J, with 17 bases between the two ends. CDR3 in amino acids: CASRGTRSFPEAFF. The CDR3 DNA is TGTGCCAGCAGGGGCACCCGATCTTTTCCTGAAGCTTTCTTT.

This clonotype was observed at least ten times. The chain combines TRBV7-3 with TRBJ2-2; a possible D gene is TRBD1 (5 bases). The CDR3 is 16 amino acids. Between the trimmed V and J ends, which lost 2 bases and 0 bases, there was a span of 10 bases. Germline V lookup: CDR1 SGHTA, CDR2 FQGTGA. In DNA, the CDR3 is TGTGCCAGCAGCTTACACAGGCCAACGAACACCGGGGAGCTGTTTTTT. The encoded protein is CASSLHRPTNTGELFF.

This clonotype was seen many times. The chain uses TRBV12-5 and TRBJ2-1; 7 nucleotides align to TRBD1. This CDR3 has 15 residues. Germline CDR1 LGHNT, CDR2 FRNRAP. Germline trimming cut 8 bases from V and 4 bases from J; bases unmatched to any gene: 11. Here the CDR3 reads CASQRSGQRYNEQFF. As DNA, the CDR3 is TGTGCTAGTCAACGGTCGGGACAGCGATACAATGAGCAGTTCTTC.

This clonotype was observed at least ten times. This chain connects TRBV3-1 to TRBJ2-4, with D tentatively TRBD1 (6 bases). Looked up from germline, CDR1 is LGHDT and CDR2 is YNNKEL (reference sequence). V lost 4 bases and J lost 5, with 15 bases in between. This CDR3 spans 15 amino acids. CDR3 in DNA: TGTGCCAGCAGCCTCCGTACAGGGAAAGAAAACATTCAGTACTTC. The encoded protein is CASSLRTGKENIQYF.

This clonotype was seen ten or more times. This rearrangement joins TRBV5-1 to TRBJ2-1, with TRBD2 matching 7 bases. Per germline, CDR1 SGHRS and CDR2 YFSETQ. V lost 6 bases to trimming and J lost 2 bases; unmatched junction nucleotides: 11. The CDR3 length is 16 residues. CDR3 sequence: CASKDTSGGPYNEQFF. For the CDR3, the DNA is TGCGCCAGCAAGGATACCTCGGGAGGCCCCTACAATGAGCAGTTCTTC. The full variable domain, rest sourced from reference TRBV5-1 and TRBJ2-1, is KAGVTQTPRYLIKTRGQQVTLSCSPISGHRSVSWYQQTPGQGLQFLFEYFSETQRNKGNFPGRFSGRQFSNSRSEMNVSTLELGDSALYLCASKDTSGGPYNEQFFGPGTRLTVL.

This clonotype was detected many times. The chain joins TRBV30 to TRBJ1-1; TRBD1 matches at 8 bases. The CDR3 spans 15 residues. The V gene's germline CDR1 is GTSNPN and CDR2 SVGIG (reference sequence). V shed 0 bases, J shed 10 bases, and the junction held 13 bases outside the gene matches. The CDR3 DNA is TGTGCCTGGAGTGTTGGTGGGACAGGCACCAGCGGAGCTTTCTTT. It encodes CAWSVGGTGTSGAFF.

This clonotype was observed many times. The chain couples TRBV7-8 to TRBJ2-5, with D perhaps matching TRBD1 (5 bases). V was cut by 7 bases and J by 3 bases, with 15 bases left in between. Germline loops: CDR1 SGHVS, CDR2 FQNEAQ. The CDR3 covers 14 residues. The CDR3: CASTMGRVEETQYF. In nucleotides, the CDR3 is TGTGCCAGCACCATGGGGCGTGTCGAAGAGACCCAGTACTTC.

The table lists this clonotype with many counts. V is TRBV20-1 and J is TRBJ2-7; D might be TRBD1 (5 bases). Trimming left V 3 bases short and J 7 bases short, with 19 bases between. The CDR3 contains 14 residues. Germline V gene sequence: CDR1 DFQATT, CDR2 SNEGSKA (reference sequence). CDR3 sequence: CSARDPLDSREQYF. The DNA for the CDR3 is TGCAGTGCTAGGGATCCCCTCGACAGCCGGGAGCAGTACTTC.